The present entry profiles one T cell receptor beta chain with its context. Antigen: not known. The ends lost 6 bases at V and 1 base at J; junction bases unmatched: 6. The CDR3 contains 16 residues. The V gene's germline CDR1 is MNHEY and CDR2 SVGEGT. The sample originates from a study of T-cell memory formation after mild COVID-19. Study details: TCR clusters were mostly donor specific.

A 5'RACE reaction primed in the constant segment made cDNA libraries of TCR alpha and TCR beta, and these carried sample barcodes and UMIs. TCRdb reprocessed the 5' RACE reads via MiXCR and lists one record per CDR3 protein. The sample lists approximately 290,000 distinct CDR3 sequences, around a sixth occurring once. Study results and caveats: Most CD4+ clones that shrank were in CM and EM, while CD8+ ones turned up in EMRA.

The sample taken for sequencing was PBMCs or a T cell subset sorted from them (not recorded which). This clonotype originated in a man younger than 30 who had mild COVID-19 (a few samples of this study predate the infection). Cell type and time point are not known. The chain carries TRBV6-2 or TRBV6-3 and TRBJ2-3; TRBD2 matches 11 bases. The CDR3 loop reads CASSLGTSGRTDTQYF. The CDR3 DNA sequence: TGTGCCAGCAGCCTTGGGACTAGCGGACGCACAGATACGCAGTATTTT.